This TCR beta chain was captured in a study of OX40 agonist ivuxolimab in advanced cancers. For the wider study: Ivuxolimab, which targeted the costimulatory receptor OX40 (CD134), was an agonistic, fully human IgG2 monoclonal antibody. Intravenous ivuxolimab was administered to patients every 2 weeks at six dose levels: 0.01, 0.1, 0.3, 1.5, 3 and 10 mg/kg. Of the roughly 52 patients in dose escalation, 19 had hepatocellular carcinoma, around 15 had melanoma, 9 had renal cell carcinoma and 9 had head and neck cancer. A male proportion of under 85% and a mean age of about 60 years, ranging from 23 to 79, were recorded for the dose-escalation cohort. Patients were allowed to have had prior anti-PD-1, anti-PD-L1 or anti-CTLA-4 therapy, and approximately 37% of the dose-escalation patients had been treated with checkpoint inhibitors. Partial responses were achieved by three dose-escalation patients, of whom one had hepatocellular carcinoma and two had cutaneous melanoma. Peripheral TCRbeta sequencing was intended to test whether TCR sequence diversity was altered and clonal T-cell expansion was caused by ivuxolimab. The monotherapy dose-escalation portion (N = 52 patients) of the phase I ivuxolimab trial is reported in the paper.

This clone was recorded only once. Its specific antigen is unknown. There are no base qualities to consult, and no much larger clone falls within one base. The trial excluded patients who had a history of autoimmune disease or who were on systemic immunosuppression. Peripheral blood for TCR sequencing was drawn from every dose cohort at baseline, at cycle 4 day 1 and at cycle 7 day 1. The samples were drawn from a first-in-human, open-label, multicenter phase I dose-escalation trial of ivuxolimab. Adults with locally advanced or metastatic head and neck squamous cell, hepatocellular, melanoma or renal cell carcinoma were enrolled in the trial. CD4+ and CD8+ T cells were sorted separately from peripheral blood before TCR sequencing. Genomic DNA was extracted from sorted cells for sequencing of the TCRbeta CDR3 region. TCRbeta CDR3 regions were sequenced using the immunoSEQ Assay. The table was pulled from immuneACCESS by TCRdb, which kept in-frame rearrangements only. Such tables lose some clones; where checked, under half of the loss comes from unresolved V genes, and the rest has no known cause. Present in this sample are about 100,000 clones, about four fifths of which were seen just once. The ten biggest clones cover 5.5% of the sample.

Study-level results and caveats: At doses of 0.1 to 3.0 mg/kg, clonal expansion of both CD4+ and CD8+ blood T cells was observed from baseline to week 6. Which antigens the clonally expanded peripheral T cells were specific for was not determined. Low levels of normalized T-cell clonal expansion were also shown by some nonresponding patients. After ivuxolimab, expanded clones were on average more numerous among CD8+ T cells than among CD4+ T cells. Partial responders in the 0.1-3.0 mg/kg groups had among the lowest normalized peripheral clonal expansion, especially among CD8+ T cells.

Taken from the germline V gene (reference sequence), the CDR1 and CDR2 loops are GTSNPN and SVGIG. Taken from cysteine to phenylalanine, the CDR3 has 14 residues. Here the CDR3 DNA is all that survives: 42 bases in frame from base 1. The V end loses 0 bases and the J end loses 4 bases, and a stretch of 12 bases separates them. The chain couples TRBV30 to TRBJ1-1; TRBD1 is a possible D gene, resting on 5 matching bases. The sequences come from CD4+ or CD8+ T cells sorted from blood, collected in a trial of the OX40 agonist ivuxolimab. The origin of this receptor is an adult with an advanced solid tumor such as melanoma, head and neck, liver or kidney cancer. The CDR3 corresponds to CAWSVPLGPTEAFF. Here is the DNA: TGTGCCTGGAGTGTCCCTCTGGGGCCCACTGAAGCTTTCTTT.